This TCR beta chain was captured by sequencing in a study of beta chain features in type 1 diabetes. Study context: The number of sorted cells examined across all samples was some 98,000,000.

Notes on this clone: The antigen remains unidentified.

The whole isolated RNA underwent reverse transcription, so sequencing captured expressed TCRB transcripts. Produced via immunoSEQ multiplex PCR; TCRdb's table is partial and in-frame only. The sample records a few hundred thousand clones, 11% being singletons. One heparinised draw of blood, averaging about 116 mL, came from each donor. The study's findings and limits: Amplification by PCR could prefer shorter templates, with the same effect in patients and controls.

Germline V lookup: CDR1 MDHEN, CDR2 SYDVKM. V lost 3 bases to trimming and J lost 5 bases; unmatched junction nucleotides: 7. The CDR3 is made up of 17 amino acids. The chain has TRBV28 and TRBJ2-3, with TRBD2 matching over 14 bases. The clonotype was recovered from a woman aged 25 to 45 in good health. The sequenced material came from naive CD4+ T cells from blood. For the CDR3, the DNA is TGTGCCAGCAGTTTCGGGACTAGCGGGAGTATGGGAGATACGCAGTATTTT. Translating gives CASSFGTSGSMGDTQYF.